This T cell receptor beta chain appears in the sequencing data of a study of Graves' ophthalmopathy and Graves' hyperthyroidism. Points from the study as a whole: Most expanded clonotypes from thyroid (those above 0.001 frequency) were also found in blood. For predicting ophthalmopathy progression, the model had more than 60% sensitivity and roughly 72% specificity.

The table lists this clonotype with many counts. The antigen remains undetermined. Transcripts of RNA were the source for amplifying TCR beta CDR3 regions. Second-round multiplex PCR came after a first-round RT-PCR that employed HTBI primers. A single record per CDR3 protein comes from TCRdb applying MiXCR to the multiplex PCR reads. The sample holds 500,000 to 700,000 distinct CDR3 sequences, about a fifth seen once. The CDR3 runs to 15 residues. V lost 5 bases, J lost 2 bases, and 9 bases stayed unmatched. J is TRBJ2-7 and V is TRBV12-3 or TRBV12-4, with 7 positions matching TRBD1. The specimen was peripheral blood. The receptor was derived from a woman under 30 with stable Graves' hyperthyroidism. Some clones in this sample may be carry-over from other donors' samples. CDR3 amino acids: CASSPTGVKAYEQYF. CDR3 in DNA: TGTGCCAGCAGTCCCACAGGGGTCAAGGCCTACGAGCAGTACTTC.